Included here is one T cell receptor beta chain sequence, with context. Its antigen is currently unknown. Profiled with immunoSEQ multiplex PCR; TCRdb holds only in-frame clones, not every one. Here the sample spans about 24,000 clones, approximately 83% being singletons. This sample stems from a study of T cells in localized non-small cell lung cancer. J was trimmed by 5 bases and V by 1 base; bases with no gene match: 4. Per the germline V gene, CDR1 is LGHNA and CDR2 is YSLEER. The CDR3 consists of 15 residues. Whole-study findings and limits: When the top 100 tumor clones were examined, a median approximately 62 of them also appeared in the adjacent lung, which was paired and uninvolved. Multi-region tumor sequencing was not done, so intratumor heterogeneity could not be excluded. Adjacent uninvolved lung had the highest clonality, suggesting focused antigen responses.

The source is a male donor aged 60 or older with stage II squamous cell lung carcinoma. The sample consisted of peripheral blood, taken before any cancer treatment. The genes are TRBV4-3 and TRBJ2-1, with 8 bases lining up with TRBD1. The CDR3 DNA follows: TGCGCCAGCAGCCAAGCACTGACAGGGGACAATGAGCAGTTCTTC. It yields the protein CASSQALTGDNEQFF.